This T cell receptor (beta chain) came from a study of blood T cell repertoires in COVID-19. Study in general: T cells, B-cell-depleted T cells, or PBMCs provided the cDNA or gDNA that served as material.

All enrollees were about 18 to 89 years old and from 25 or so US areas. Donors were grouped by their self-reported clinical history. Recovered status applied to Cohort 3 donors who had two consecutive negative PCRs. It also applied to those with clearance or with symptom resolution. J lost 4 bases, V lost 1 base, and 8 bases had no gene match. The CDR3 extends over 16 amino acids. Germline CDR1 LGHDT, CDR2 YNNKEL (reference sequence). Measured with immunoSEQ multiplex PCR; TCRdb has only the in-frame clones, and not every one. Of 150,000 to 200,000 clones listed, more than 80% are singletons. This sequence originates from a woman in her late teens or twenties who had recovered from COVID-19. The sample was PBMCs or T cells enriched from blood (not recorded which). The chain combines TRBV3-1 (or the pseudogene TRBV3-2) with TRBJ2-3, with 7 positions matching TRBD1. The CDR3: CASSQGQGRTADTQYF. The CDR3 DNA sequence: TGTGCCAGCAGCCAAGGACAGGGAAGAACTGCAGATACGCAGTATTTT.